The 23 T cell receptor beta chains below all came from one sample that was sequenced in a study of blood T cell repertoires in COVID-19 (dated by TCRdb to about 2020). The library was produced with the immunoSEQ multiplex PCR assay. What TCRdb holds here is the immuneACCESS table cut down to in-frame rearrangements. Part of the clones is not present; checked against another copy, under half of the missing clones reflect an unresolved V gene, and the others are unexplained. A total of tens of thousands of clones appear in this sample, 80% to 90% of them only once. Together, the top ten hold approximately 5.7% of the sample. What was sequenced was peripheral blood. The receptor set was obtained from an elderly woman with active or convalescent COVID-19.

The chain is built from TRBV6-5 and TRBJ2-1, with D possibly TRBD2 on 6 matching bases. The V and J ends lost 8 bases and 3 bases respectively, with 14 bases between them. The germline CDR1 and CDR2 sequences are MNHEY and SVGAGI. The CDR3 length is 14 residues. The DNA of the CDR3 is TGTGCCAGCTCTAGACTAGGTATCTACAATGAGCAGTTCTTC. Protein: CASSRLGIYNEQFF.

The chain recombines TRBV5-6 with TRBJ1-4; TRBD1 aligns across 7 bases. Germline-derived CDR1 and CDR2 are SGHDT and YYEEEE. V shed 4 bases, J shed 8 bases, and the junction held 11 bases outside the gene matches. The CDR3 extends over 15 amino acids. The CDR3 nucleotides read TGTGCCAGCAGCCCGAGACAGGGTCTAACCGAAAAACTGTTTTTT. It encodes CASSPRQGLTEKLFF. The full variable domain, its missing parts supplied by reference TRBV5-6 and TRBJ1-4, is DAGVTQSPTHLIKTRGQQVTLRCSPKSGHDTVSWYQQALGQGPQFIFQYYEEEERQRGNFPDRFSGHQFPNYSSELNVNALLLGDSALYLCASSPRQGLTEKLFFGSGTQLSVL.

V gene TRBV19 combines with J gene TRBJ2-1; 7 bases map to TRBD2. J was trimmed by 6 bases and V by 4 bases; bases with no gene match: 12. Germline CDR1 LNHDA, CDR2 SQIVND (reference sequence). There are 16 residues in the CDR3. As DNA, the CDR3 is TGTGCCAGTAGTAGCCTGACTAGCCGGATGGGCAATGAGCAGTTCTTC. This translates into CASSSLTSRMGNEQFF.

This chain joins TRBV6-1 and TRBJ1-1; possible D gene TRBD1, 6 bases. Trimming removed 2 bases at V and 5 bases at J, with 15 bases between. Germline lookup yields CDR1 MNHNS and CDR2 SASEGT. The CDR3 sequence is 15 residues long. The CDR3 is CASSESQTGRTEAFF. DNA of the CDR3: TGTGCCAGCAGTGAATCCCAGACAGGAAGGACTGAAGCTTTCTTT.

The chain links TRBV5-4 to TRBJ2-1, with TRBD2 matching over 7 bases. Trimming removed 0 bases from V and 6 bases from J; junction bases left unmatched: 9. The CDR3 totals 16 residues. Germline V gives CDR1 SGHNT, CDR2 YYREEE (reference sequence). CDR3 coding DNA: TGTGCCAGCAGCTTGGAGGGCGGGAGTCGGGTCAATGAGCAGTTCTTC. It is translated as CASSLEGGSRVNEQFF.

This rearrangement joins TRBV3-1 (or the pseudogene TRBV3-2) to TRBJ1-5; D may be TRBD1 (6 bases). Deletions cut 1 base from V and 3 bases from J, with 10 bases between. The CDR3 length is 15 residues. Germline V gives CDR1 LGHDT, CDR2 YNNKEL (reference sequence). The CDR3 DNA sequence: TGTGCCAGCAGCCAAGGGTCAGGGGCCAATCAGCCCCAGCATTTT. This translates into CASSQGSGANQPQHF.

The chain employs TRBV28 and TRBJ1-1; tentative D call: TRBD1 (5 bases). The CDR3 has 14 residues. CDR1 is MDHEN and CDR2 is SYDVKM in the germline V gene. V lost 3 bases and J lost 1, with 9 bases in between. CDR3 region: CASSFQGWNTEAFF. CDR3 DNA sequence: TGTGCCAGCAGTTTTCAGGGCTGGAACACTGAAGCTTTCTTT.

The V call is TRBV20-1, the J call TRBJ2-7; 8 bases line up with TRBD1. The CDR3 has 11 amino acids. Germline V gives CDR1 DFQATT, CDR2 SNEGSKA (reference sequence). V trimming: 6 bases; J trimming: 6 bases; junction bases outside the gene matches: 4. The CDR3 DNA reads TGCAGTGCCGCGGACAGGGCCGAGCAGTACTTC. Translation gives CSAADRAEQYF.

A few counts support this clone. The chain recombines TRBV2 with TRBJ1-5; D not resolved. The CDR3 consists of 15 residues. Per the germline V gene, CDR1 is SNHLY and CDR2 is FYNNEI. V was shortened by 2 bases and J by 2 bases, with 10 bases between the two germline ends. CDR3 residues: CASSESVVGNQPQHF. The CDR3 DNA reads TGTGCCAGCAGTGAATCGGTAGTAGGCAATCAGCCCCAGCATTTT.

The genes are TRBV5-4 and TRBJ1-4; tentative D call: TRBD1 (6 bases). Trimming pared 4 bases from V and 8 bases from J, leaving 18 bases between. CDR3 length equals 15 residues. CDR1 and CDR2 from the germline V gene are SGHNT and YYREEE (reference sequence). CDR3 region: CASSPVAGAGEKLFF. CDR3 DNA: TGTGCCAGCAGCCCTGTTGCAGGGGCCGGCGAAAAACTGTTTTTT.

The chain has TRBV10-3 and TRBJ2-7; a weak D match, TRBD2 (5 bases). This CDR3 is built from 15 residues. CDR1 is ENHRY, CDR2 SYGVKD, per germline. Trimming took off 0 bases at V and 2 bases at J, with 11 bases between the two ends. CDR3 bases: TGTGCCATCAGTGAGTCCACTAGTCCGGCCTACGAGCAGTACTTC. Translation gives CAISESTSPAYEQYF.

The genes are TRBV28 and TRBJ1-1, with 8 bases aligning to TRBD1. Germline trimming cut 1 base from V and 2 bases from J; bases unmatched to any gene: 3. The length of the CDR3 is 15 residues. Per germline, CDR1 MDHEN and CDR2 SYDVKM. The CDR3 sequence: CASSLSPGGNTEAFF. The CDR3 coding sequence is TGTGCCAGCAGTTTATCACCAGGGGGCAACACTGAAGCTTTCTTT.

The gene calls are TRBV5-1 and TRBJ2-2; possibly TRBD2 for D (5 bases). Germline-derived CDR1 and CDR2 are SGHRS and YFSETQ. The CDR3 extends over 12 amino acids. V lost 2 bases and J 9 bases, leaving 8 bases between the germline ends. CDR3 residues: CASSFDGRELFF. CDR3 nucleotide sequence: TGCGCCAGCAGCTTTGACGGGAGGGAGCTGTTTTTT.

The genes are TRBV28 and TRBJ1-2, with a weak D call TRBD1 (6 bases). This CDR3 has 12 amino acids. The V and J ends lost 5 bases and 5 bases respectively, with 9 bases between them. The germline CDR1 and CDR2 sequences are MDHEN and SYDVKM. The CDR3 is CASSRGMYGYTF. CDR3 sequence (DNA): TGTGCCAGCAGTAGGGGGATGTATGGCTACACCTTC.

The rearrangement uses TRBV18 and TRBJ1-5, with no clear D. Germline loops: CDR1 KGHSH, CDR2 LQKENI. This CDR3 comprises 13 residues. Trimming took 3 bases from V and 7 from J, leaving 10 bases between them. The CDR3 DNA follows: TGTGCCAGCTCACCTGATGGAGACCAGCCCCAGCATTTT. Translating it yields CASSPDGDQPQHF. The whole variable domain, filled in from reference TRBV18 and TRBJ1-5, reads NAGVMQNPRHLVRRRGQEARLRCSPMKGHSHVYWYRQLPEEGLKFMVYLQKENIIDESGMPKERFSAEFPKEGPSILRIQQVVRGDSAAYFCASSPDGDQPQHFGDGTRLSIL.

This chain connects TRBV6-6 to TRBJ2-1; 7 nucleotides align to TRBD2. V was clipped by 6 bases and J by 2 bases; unmatched bases: 10. The CDR3 contains 16 residues. The germline CDR1 and CDR2 sequences are MNHNY and SVGAGI (reference sequence). CDR3 DNA: TGTGCCAGCAGAGCCCTAATTGCGGGGGCCTACAATGAGCAGTTCTTC. This gives the protein CASRALIAGAYNEQFF.

The J gene is TRBJ2-7, the V gene TRBV5-1, with 8 bases matching TRBD1. Germline CDR1 SGHRS, CDR2 YFSETQ. The CDR3 sequence is 14 residues long. V lost 4 bases, J lost 6 bases, and 9 bases stayed unmatched. In nucleotides, the CDR3 is TGCGCCAGCAGCCTGGGGACAGGAACTGGCGAGCAGTACTTC. Translation gives CASSLGTGTGEQYF.

This sequence joins TRBV5-1 and TRBJ1-2, with TRBD1 as a possible D gene (5 bases). The CDR3 is 14 residues long. The V and J ends lost 2 bases and 4 bases respectively, with 12 bases between them. Germline CDR1 is SGHRS and CDR2 is YFSETQ. The CDR3 loop is CASSFMGDSYGYTF. CDR3 DNA: TGCGCCAGCAGCTTCATGGGGGACTCCTATGGCTACACCTTC.

The J gene is TRBJ1-5, the V gene TRBV6-4; 7 bases match TRBD1. The ends lost 5 bases at V and 2 bases at J; junction bases unmatched: 3. The length of the CDR3 is 14 residues. Per the germline V gene, CDR1 is MRHNA and CDR2 is SNTAGT. CDR3 nucleotides: TGTGCCAGCAGTCAAACAGGGGGCAATCAGCCCCAGCATTTT. Encoded protein: CASSQTGGNQPQHF.

The V gene is TRBV2, the J gene TRBJ1-6, with D unresolved. Germline CDR1 and CDR2: SNHLY and FYNNEI. The CDR3 length is 12 residues. V lost 6 bases, J lost 10 bases, and 10 bases lay in between. CDR3 in DNA: TGTGCCAGCAGGGGTCAGGAATCACCCCTCCACTTT. Its protein product is CASRGQESPLHF.

This chain uses TRBV6-5 with TRBJ1-4, with D possibly being TRBD1 (5 bases). The CDR3 extends over 13 amino acids. Trimming removed 2 bases from V and 8 bases from J, with 9 bases in between. Germline CDR1 MNHEY, CDR2 SVGAGI. The chain's CDR3 is CASSYGGYEKLFF. CDR3 bases: TGTGCCAGCAGTTACGGGGGGTACGAAAAACTGTTTTTT.

CDR3 in amino acids: CASSPGGNQPQHF. The CDR3 DNA reads TGTGCCAGCTCACCGGGAGGGAATCAGCCCCAGCATTTT. This chain joins TRBV18 and TRBJ1-5; D not certain. V was trimmed by 3 bases and J by 4 bases, leaving 7 bases between them. Germline CDR1 KGHSH, CDR2 LQKENI. The length of the CDR3 is 13 residues.

The J gene is TRBJ2-4, the V gene TRBV20-1; 8 bases match TRBD2. Per germline, CDR1 DFQATT and CDR2 SNEGSKA (reference sequence). V shed 3 bases, J shed 1 base, and the junction held 5 bases outside the gene matches. The CDR3 has 15 residues. In nucleotides, the CDR3 is TGCAGTGCTAGTCCCGGGAGGGACGCCAAAAACATTCAGTACTTC. It codes for CSASPGRDAKNIQYF.